These 17 T cell receptor beta chains came from one sample sequenced in a study of breast tumors, draining lymph nodes, adjacent tissues. TCRdb independently ran MiXCR on the multiplex PCR reads; one entry per CDR3 protein. The sample holds some 100,000 distinct CDR3 sequences, around 20% seen once. Breast cancer patients provided tissue from their axillary draining lymph nodes. Sequencing was performed on axillary lymph node tissue. The receptors here all came from a female donor with breast cancer. Some clones in this sample may be carry-over from other donors' samples.

This clonotype has a count of ten or more. The V call is TRBV2, the J call TRBJ2-2; possibly TRBD1 for D (5 bases). The CDR3 is made up of 15 amino acids. V was shortened by 1 base and J by 2 bases, with 8 bases between the two germline ends. CDR1 SNHLY and CDR2 FYNNEI come from the germline V gene. This CDR3 is CASSEVRTNTGELFF. The CDR3 DNA reads TGTGCCAGCAGTGAAGTGCGGACAAACACCGGGGAGCTGTTTTTT.

As to this clonotype: This may come from a read error, since a much larger clone is one base off. The gene calls are TRBV28 and TRBJ2-7; 7 nucleotides agree with TRBD2. Germline CDR1 reads MDHEN; CDR2 reads SYDVKM. The V and J ends lost 4 bases and 2 bases, in that order; junction bases with no gene match: 5. The CDR3 is 14 residues long. Here the CDR3 DNA reads TGTGCCAGCAGTTCTAGCGGAAGCGCCTACGAGCAGTACTTC. Translated: CASSSSGSAYEQYF.

This clonotype is a singleton in its sample. Compared with germline, one end of the junction differs, possibly owing to a read error. The chain combines TRBV10-3 with TRBJ1-2; 7 bases align to TRBD1. CDR3 size: 14 residues. Germline CDR1 ENHRY, CDR2 SYGVKD. CDR3 region: CAIRNRGLPHGYAF. CDR3 sequence (DNA): TGTGCCATCAGAAACAGGGGCCTCCCACATGGCTACGCCTTC.

In this sample, this clonotype turned up many times. The V and J genes are TRBV9 and TRBJ1-4; D is unresolved. Germline CDR1 reads SGDLS; CDR2 reads YYNGEE. The V end lost 6 bases, the J end lost 7 bases, and 22 bases lay between the germline ends. The CDR3 is 16 residues long. As DNA, the CDR3 is TGTGCCAGCAACCTCCCTAGACCCGGAGGAGGTGAAAAACTGTTTTTT. Translated: CASNLPRPGGGEKLFF.

V is TRBV9 and J is TRBJ2-1, with D perhaps matching TRBD1 (5 bases). From germline, CDR1 is SGDLS and CDR2 YYNGEE. V lost 3 bases to trimming and J lost 6 bases, with 13 bases between them. This CDR3 is 14 amino acids long. The CDR3 sequence: CASSAYQGANEQFF. CDR3 bases: TGTGCCAGCAGCGCATACCAAGGGGCCAATGAGCAGTTCTTC.

This clonotype occurred many times. The genes are TRBV5-1 and TRBJ2-7, with 8 bases that match TRBD2. Germline CDR1 is SGHRS and CDR2 is YFSETQ. With V trimmed by 1 base and J by 9 bases, 9 bases remained unmatched. The CDR3 covers 14 residues. CDR3 DNA sequence: TGCGCCAGCAGCTTGCAAGGAGCGGGAGATCGGCAGTACTTC. Its protein is CASSLQGAGDRQYF.

Note on this clonotype: This sequence may be a read error, since a much larger clone differs from it by one base. This chain uses TRBV5-4 with TRBJ2-7; tentatively, D is TRBD1 or TRBD2 (5 bases each). In germline, CDR1 is SGHNT, CDR2 YYREEE (reference sequence). CDR3 length equals 14 residues. CDR3 sequence (DNA): TGTGCCAGCAGCTTGTTGGCCGGGGCCTACGGGCAGTACTTC. It translates to CASSLLAGAYGQYF. The complete variable domain, with remaining parts taken from reference TRBV5-4 and TRBJ2-7, reads ETGVTQSPTHLIKTRGQQVTLRCSSQSGHNTVSWYQQALGQGPQFIFQYYREEENGRGNFPPRFSGLQFPNYSSELNVNALELDDSALYLCASSLLAGAYGQYFGPGTRLTVT.

This clonotype was seen repeatedly, ten times or more. This chain connects TRBV6-2 or TRBV6-3 to TRBJ2-2; D may correspond to TRBD1 or TRBD2 (5 bases each). Germline-derived CDR1 and CDR2 are MNHEY and SVGEGT. V gave up 0 bases and J gave up 2 bases, with 13 bases separating them. CDR3 length: 17 amino acids. CDR3 DNA: TGTGCCAGCAGTTACTCCTCCCAGGGACCTAACACCGGGGAGCTGTTTTTT. Amino acid sequence: CASSYSSQGPNTGELFF.

This chain uses TRBV18 with TRBJ2-1; D may be TRBD1 or TRBD2 (6 bases each). CDR1 and CDR2 (germline): KGHSH, LQKENI. The CDR3 spans 14 residues. V dropped 4 bases and J dropped 8 bases, with 15 bases sitting between them. The CDR3, as DNA: TGTGCCAGCTCACTGACCGTAGGGGGGTATGAGCAGTTCTTC. It translates to CASSLTVGGYEQFF.

This clonotype came up many times. This chain links TRBV2 with TRBJ2-5; 8 bases agree with TRBD1. The CDR3 has 16 amino acids. Germline lookup yields CDR1 SNHLY and CDR2 FYNNEI. The V and J ends lost 5 bases and 0 bases, in that order; junction bases with no gene match: 8. The DNA of the CDR3 is TGTGCCAGCAGTACTCGACAGGGGAGAAACCAAGAGACCCAGTACTTC. Encoded protein: CASSTRQGRNQETQYF. The full variable domain, completed using reference TRBV2 and TRBJ2-5, is EPEVTQTPSHQVTQMGQEVILRCVPISNHLYFYWYRQILGQKVEFLVSFYNNEISEKSEIFDDQFSVERPDGSNFTLKIRSTKLEDSAMYFCASSTRQGRNQETQYFGPGTRLLVL.

CDR3 nucleotide sequence: TGTGCCAGCAGTTTATCGGGACAGGGGGCTCCACCCCTCCACTTT. It translates to CASSLSGQGAPPLHF. This chain links TRBV28 with TRBJ1-6, with TRBD1 identical over 12 bases. CDR1 and CDR2 from the germline V gene are MDHEN and SYDVKM. The CDR3 contains 15 residues. V shed 1 base and J 11 bases; nucleotides not matched to a gene: 3. Looking up the rest from reference TRBV28 and TRBJ1-6 gives the full variable domain: DVKVTQSSRYLVKRTGEKVFLECVQDMDHENMFWYRQDPGLGLRLIYFSYDVKMKEKGDIPEGYSVSREKKERFSLILESASTNQTSMYLCASSLSGQGAPPLHFGNGTRLTVT.

This chain uses TRBV16 with TRBJ1-4; D remains unclear. The CDR3 runs 15 residues. Germline V gene data show CDR1 as KGHSY and CDR2 as FQNENV. V was cut by 0 bases and J by 0 bases, with 5 bases left in between. CDR3 coding DNA: TGTGCCAGCAGCCAATCTGGTACAACTAATGAAAAACTGTTTTTT. Amino acids: CASSQSGTTNEKLFF.

This clonotype occurred many times. V is TRBV9 and J is TRBJ2-2; D unresolved. There are 14 residues in the CDR3. CDR1 is SGDLS and CDR2 is YYNGEE in the germline V gene. V was trimmed by 0 bases and J by 1 base, leaving 4 bases between them. CDR3 sequence: CASSVAGNTGELFF. CDR3 nucleotides: TGTGCCAGCAGCGTAGCGGGGAACACCGGGGAGCTGTTTTTT.

A word on this clonotype: A much larger clone sits a single nucleotide away, making a read error possible. The chain links TRBV5-6 to TRBJ1-2; 7 bases line up with TRBD1. The CDR3 is 14 residues long. Germline CDR1 reads SGHDT; CDR2 reads YYEEEE. The CDR3 here is CAGSRRTGAYGYTF. The CDR3 nucleotides read TGTGCCGGCAGCCGACGTACAGGGGCCTATGGCTACACCTTC. Supplemented by reference TRBV5-6 and TRBJ1-2, the full variable domain reads DAGVTQSPTHLIKTRGQQVTLRCSPKSGHDTVSWYQQALGQGPQFIFQYYEEEERQRGNFPDRFSGHQFPNYSSELNVNALLLGDSALYLCAGSRRTGAYGYTFGSGTRLTVV.

This clonotype came up many times. This chain joins TRBV19 and TRBJ1-3; D might be TRBD1 (5 bases). V lost 7 bases to trimming and J lost 5 bases, with 12 bases between them. CDR3 length: 13 residues. The germline CDR1 and CDR2 sequences are LNHDA and SQIVND (reference sequence). The CDR3 region is CASMTRARNTIYF. As DNA, the CDR3 is TGTGCCAGTATGACCAGGGCTCGAAACACCATATATTTT.

The chain recombines TRBV11-2 with TRBJ1-1; D might be TRBD1 (6 bases). The CDR3 length is 13 residues. Trimming stripped 4 bases from V and 11 bases from J, with 17 bases between. The germline gives CDR1 SGHAT, CDR2 FQNNGV. The CDR3 protein is CASSSPQQGNAFF. The CDR3 nucleotides read TGTGCCAGCAGCTCCCCCCAACAGGGAAATGCTTTCTTT. The full variable domain, with the rest looked up from reference TRBV11-2 and TRBJ1-1, is EAGVAQSPRYKIIEKRQSVAFWCNPISGHATLYWYQQILGQGPKLLIQFQNNGVVDDSQLPKDRFSAERLKGVDSTLKIQPAKLEDSAVYLCASSSPQQGNAFFGQGTRLTVV.

This chain links TRBV20-1 with TRBJ1-3, with D unclear. The CDR3 has 17 amino acids. CDR1 and CDR2 (germline): DFQATT, SNEGSKA (reference sequence). This CDR3 reads CSVRDTQVDSSGNTIYF. CDR3 nucleotide sequence: TGCAGCGTTAGAGATACCCAGGTCGACTCCTCTGGAAACACCATATATTTT.